These T cell receptor beta chains were read from a single sample in a study of T cell changes during pregnancy in multiple sclerosis. Clones were sequenced by immunoSEQ multiplex PCR, and TCRdb holds only the in-frame ones, with some missing. The sample lists 85,000 to 90,000 clones; roughly 94% were seen once. Sequenced material: peripheral blood, taken after pregnancy. The receptor source for this set is a female donor in good health, enrolled as a control in a pregnancy study. Both conserved end residues are part of each CDR3. The D gene is left open where the match is weak. Clone size is not always given. Where it is, it says once, few, many or a class for expanded clones.

j_call v_call clone_size d_call cdr3_aa cdr3_nt
TRBJ2-5 TRBV5-1 NA NA CASSLGVAETQYF TGCGCCAGCAGCTTGGGGGTAGCAGAGACCCAGTACTTC
TRBJ2-1 TRBV5-1 NA NA CASSLETSSNEQFF TGCGCCAGCAGCTTGGAGACTAGTTCGAATGAGCAGTTCTTC
TRBJ2-1 TRBV5-1 NA TRBD2 CASSLEASGRFHEQFF TGCGCCAGCAGCTTGGAGGCTAGCGGGAGATTCCATGAGCAGTTCTTC
TRBJ2-7 TRBV7-9 NA NA CASSLQGYEQYF TGTGCCAGCAGCTTACAGGGGTACGAGCAGTACTTC
TRBJ1-3 TRBV29-1 NA NA CSGQDSGNTIYF TGCAGCGGTCAGGACTCTGGAAACACCATATATTTT
TRBJ2-1 TRBV4-2 few TRBD2 CASSQAGTSGGNEQFF TGTGCCAGCAGCCAAGCGGGGACTAGCGGGGGCAATGAGCAGTTCTTC
TRBJ2-6 TRBV4-2 NA NA CASSQDNSGANVLTF TGTGCCAGCAGCCAAGACAACTCTGGGGCCAACGTCCTGACTTTC
TRBJ1-4 TRBV7-7 NA TRBD1 CASSSSTGSGLFF TGTGCCAGCAGCTCTTCGACAGGGTCGGGACTGTTTTTT
TRBJ1-5 TRBV7-9 NA NA CASSSGGGGNQPQHF TGTGCCAGCAGCTCCGGCGGAGGGGGCAATCAGCCCCAGCATTTT
TRBJ1-1 TRBV28 NA TRBD1 CASSSPGQEETNTEAFF TGTGCCAGCAGTTCTCCGGGACAGGAAGAAACAAACACTGAAGCTTTCTTT
TRBJ2-1 TRBV5-5 NA TRBD2 CASSFGLAGAAYNEQFF TGTGCCAGCAGCTTTGGACTAGCGGGAGCGGCCTACAATGAGCAGTTCTTC
TRBJ1-1 TRBV10-3 NA NA CATGDSGRKNTEAFF TGTGCCACCGGGGACTCCGGGAGGAAGAACACTGAAGCTTTCTTT
TRBJ2-5 TRBV4-2 NA TRBD1 CASSQVGTATETQYF TGTGCCAGCAGCCAAGTTGGGACAGCTACAGAGACCCAGTACTTC
TRBJ2-7 TRBV18 once NA CASSPLTAANEQYF TGTGCCAGCTCACCTCTTACAGCGGCGAACGAGCAGTACTTC
TRBJ2-1 TRBV5-1 NA NA CASSSRSGPHNEQFF TGCGCCAGCAGCTCTCGGTCCGGTCCGCACAATGAGCAGTTCTTC
TRBJ1-5 TRBV6-5 NA TRBD1 CASSYSKGGYQPQHF TGTGCCAGCAGTTACTCGAAAGGGGGCTATCAGCCCCAGCATTTT
TRBJ2-2 TRBV6-4 NA NA CASSDSYRNTGELFF TGTGCCAGCAGTGACTCTTACAGAAACACCGGGGAGCTGTTTTTT
TRBJ1-1 TRBV5-4 NA NA CASSQKPRGMNTEAFF TGTGCCAGCAGCCAGAAACCCAGGGGCATGAACACTGAAGCTTTCTTT
TRBJ1-2 TRBV5-6 NA TRBD1 CASSPPETGSYGYTF TGTGCCAGCAGCCCCCCAGAGACAGGGTCCTATGGCTACACCTTC
TRBJ2-1 TRBV6-5 NA TRBD2 CASSYSSSGHNEQFF TGTGCCAGCAGTTACTCGTCTAGCGGACACAATGAGCAGTTCTTC
TRBJ2-7 TRBV11-2 NA NA CASSLGATAYEQYF TGTGCCAGCAGCTTAGGGGCAACCGCCTACGAGCAGTACTTC
TRBJ2-1 TRBV5-4 NA TRBD2 CASGIGLAGTYNEQFF TGTGCCAGCGGGATAGGACTAGCGGGGACCTACAATGAGCAGTTCTTC
TRBJ2-1 TRBV30 NA NA CAWTRSYNEQFF TGTGCCTGGACGCGTTCCTACAATGAGCAGTTCTTC
TRBJ2-7 TRBV14 NA TRBD2 CASSQGLAGGPAVNEQYF TGTGCCAGCAGCCAAGGACTAGCGGGAGGGCCGGCCGTCAACGAGCAGTACTTC
TRBJ1-5 TRBV27 NA NA CASSFGVNQPQHF TGTGCCAGCAGTTTCGGGGTGAATCAGCCCCAGCATTTT
TRBJ2-5 TRBV19 NA NA CASSTWSYATSGETQYF TGTGCCAGTAGTACTTGGAGCTACGCTACGTCGGGGGAGACCCAGTACTTC
TRBJ1-5 TRBV27 NA NA CASRAGAGNQPQHF TGTGCCAGCAGGGCTGGGGCCGGCAATCAGCCCCAGCATTTT
TRBJ1-4 TRBV7-2 NA NA CASSLAGGADNEKLFF TGTGCCAGCAGCTTAGCGGGTGGGGCCGACAATGAAAAACTGTTTTTT
TRBJ1-1 TRBV12-5 NA TRBD1 CASGRGTGGLWNTEAFF TGTGCTAGTGGCCGCGGGACAGGGGGTCTCTGGAACACTGAAGCTTTCTTT
TRBJ2-3 TRBV5-1 NA TRBD1 CASSLDLGQGTDTQYF TGCGCCAGCAGCTTGGATTTGGGACAGGGAACAGATACGCAGTATTTT
TRBJ2-7 TRBV6-1 few TRBD1 CASSVSTGTGFHEQYF TGTGCCAGCAGTGTATCGACCGGGACAGGGTTCCACGAGCAGTACTTC
TRBJ2-1 TRBV19 NA NA CASSTQDTYNEQFF TGTGCCAGTAGTACTCAGGACACCTACAATGAGCAGTTCTTC
TRBJ2-7 TRBV5-1 once TRBD2 CASSRVEGSGRPLDYEQYF TGCGCCAGCAGCCGAGTAGAGGGTAGCGGGAGACCTCTAGACTACGAGCAGTACTTC
TRBJ2-2 TRBV7-7 NA TRBD2 CASSPTSGRNGELFF TGTGCTAGCAGCCCGACTAGCGGGAGGAACGGGGAGCTGTTTTTT
TRBJ1-1 TRBV5-1 NA NA CASSLVGVKNTEAFF TGCGCCAGCAGCTTGGTCGGGGTTAAGAACACTGAAGCTTTCTTT
TRBJ1-2 TRBV6-4 NA NA CASSEFSDSAGGYTF TGTGCCAGCAGTGAGTTTTCGGATTCCGCGGGGGGCTACACCTTC
TRBJ1-3 TRBV28 NA NA CASSFYRTVNTIYF TGTGCCAGCAGTTTTTATAGAACGGTCAACACCATATATTTT
TRBJ1-2 TRBV10-1 NA NA CASSEPNSTATYGYTF TGCGCCAGCAGTGAGCCCAACAGTACAGCCACATATGGCTACACCTTC
TRBJ2-7 TRBV25-1 NA TRBD1 CASSEGGTGRTYEQYF TGTGCCAGCAGTGAGGGGGGGACAGGGAGAACCTACGAGCAGTACTTC
TRBJ1-4 TRBV18 NA NA CASSRRKGDYNEKLFF TGTGCCAGCTCACGCAGAAAGGGGGATTATAATGAAAAACTGTTTTTT
TRBJ2-5 TRBV6-1 NA NA CASNGQGGETQYF TGTGCCAGCAACGGGCAGGGTGGGGAGACCCAGTACTTC
TRBJ2-1 TRBV27 NA NA CASSDTPSSYNEQFF TGTGCCAGCAGTGACACCCCGAGCTCCTACAATGAGCAGTTCTTC
TRBJ2-2 TRBV27 once TRBD1 CASSRNRGDTGELFF TGTGCCAGCAGTAGGAACAGGGGGGACACCGGGGAGCTGTTTTTT
TRBJ1-2 TRBV5-4 NA TRBD1 CASSQGQGNYGYTF TGTGCCAGCAGCCAGGGACAGGGGAACTATGGCTACACCTTC
TRBJ2-1 TRBV19 NA NA CASGTFNEQFF TGTGCCAGCGGGACTTTCAATGAGCAGTTCTTC
TRBJ2-7 TRBV7-9 NA NA CASSLPAQGTHEQYF TGTGCCAGCAGCTTACCCGCCCAGGGGACCCACGAGCAGTACTTC
TRBJ2-5 TRBV2 NA NA CASSEFVLAQNVEETQYF TGTGCCAGCAGTGAATTTGTGCTAGCCCAAAATGTAGAAGAGACCCAGTACTTC
TRBJ2-7 TRBV27 NA NA CASSLEHGGYYEQYF TGTGCCAGCAGTTTAGAGCACGGCGGCTATTACGAGCAGTACTTC
TRBJ2-7 TRBV4-1 NA NA CASSQDRQPPYEQYF TGCGCCAGCAGCCAAGATCGACAGCCACCCTACGAGCAGTACTTC